Shown below are 13 T cell receptor beta chains from a single sample sequenced in a study of cytomegalovirus exposure and HLA in healthy donors. The PCR employed 60 Vbeta primers together with 13 Jbeta primers. The method was immunoSEQ multiplex PCR; TCRdb's version includes in-frame clones alone and lacks a portion of them. The table includes roughly 200,000 clones, around 78% detected once. The source material was PBMCs. The origin of the receptors is a man younger than 45 in good health and CMV-seronegative.

This chain joins TRBV19 and TRBJ2-2, with 7 bases identical to TRBD1. The CDR3 is made up of 16 amino acids. The germline CDR1 and CDR2 sequences are LNHDA and SQIVND (reference sequence). The junction had 11 bases not matched to a gene; V was cut back by 6 bases and J by 4 bases. The CDR3 coding sequence is TGTGCCAGTAGCCTCGGGCAGGGGGTAGTCACCGGGGAGCTGTTTTTT. It yields the protein CASSLGQGVVTGELFF. The whole variable domain, remainder taken from reference TRBV19 and TRBJ2-2, is DGGITQSPKYLFRKEGQNVTLSCEQNLNHDAMYWYRQDPGQGLRLIYYSQIVNDFQKGDIAEGYSVSREKKESFPLTVTSAQKNPTAFYLCASSLGQGVVTGELFFGEGSRLTVL.

This clone is a singleton in its sample. V is TRBV6-1 and J is TRBJ1-2, with 7 bases lining up with TRBD1. V lost 4 bases, J lost 3 bases, and 5 bases stayed unmatched. The CDR3 is 14 amino acids. Germline V CDR1 and CDR2: MNHNS, SASEGT. The CDR3 protein is CASSVMGTDYGYTF. The CDR3 DNA sequence: TGTGCCAGCAGTGTAATGGGGACAGACTATGGCTACACCTTC.

This clone came up a few times. This chain connects TRBV7-3 to TRBJ2-1; the D gene is possibly TRBD1 (7 bases). The germline gives CDR1 SGHTA, CDR2 FQGTGA. V lost 5 bases and J 10 bases, leaving 27 bases between the germline ends. This CDR3 has 17 residues. The CDR3 loop is CASSQAGRDSPYEEQFF. CDR3 DNA: TGTGCCAGCAGCCAGGCTGGGCGGGACAGCCCCTATGAGGAGCAGTTCTTC.

This clone has a handful of counts. The chain couples TRBV5-1 to TRBJ2-3, with TRBD1 matching 8 bases. The CDR3 length is 15 residues. Germline V lookup: CDR1 SGHRS, CDR2 YFSETQ. V shed 2 bases and J 4 bases; nucleotides not matched to a gene: 6. CDR3: CASSLPGGASDTQYF. Here the CDR3 DNA reads TGCGCCAGCAGCTTACCAGGGGGCGCGTCAGATACGCAGTATTTT.

This chain joins TRBV4-2 and TRBJ2-7, with 7 bases lining up with TRBD2. The CDR3 contains 17 residues. Germline assignment: CDR1 LGHNA and CDR2 YNFKEQ. With V trimmed by 0 bases and J by 2 bases, 10 bases remained unmatched. CDR3 nucleotide sequence: TGTGCCAGCAGCCAAGATGGGTCAGCGGGGTTTACCTACGAGCAGTACTTC. Its protein product is CASSQDGSAGFTYEQYF.

The CDR3 protein is CASRPLAGPVEQYF. CDR3 DNA sequence: TGTGCCAGCAGACCTCTAGCGGGACCGGTCGAGCAGTACTTC. The chain couples TRBV27 to TRBJ2-7; 9 bases fit TRBD2. This CDR3 has 14 residues. Per the germline V gene, CDR1 is MNHEY and CDR2 is SMNVEV (reference sequence). V gave up 6 bases and J gave up 6 bases; unmatched junction bases: 9.

Concerning this clone: Other DNA sequences from this sample encode an identical CDR3 as well. The V and J genes are TRBV5-1 and TRBJ2-1; TRBD2 aligns across 10 bases. In germline, CDR1 is SGHRS, CDR2 YFSETQ. J gave up 0 bases and V 0 bases, and 3 bases lay outside the gene matches. The CDR3 runs to 17 residues. CDR3 protein: CASSLGSSGSSYNEQFF. CDR3 DNA: TGCGCCAGCAGCTTGGGCTCTAGCGGGAGCTCCTACAATGAGCAGTTCTTC.

The rearrangement joins TRBV5-3 to TRBJ2-5, with a possible D match to TRBD2 (5 bases). TRBV5-3 is sorted into the ORF group, with uncertain function. Trimming removed 7 bases from V and 4 bases from J, with 20 bases in between. The CDR3 totals 15 residues. The CDR3 spells CARPDPGRGGETQYF. DNA of the CDR3: TGTGCCAGACCCGACCCGGGGAGAGGAGGAGAGACCCAGTACTTC.

This clone was observed a few times. The rearrangement uses TRBV11-2 and TRBJ2-2, with 8 bases fitting TRBD1. The CDR3 runs to 16 residues. J was trimmed by 5 bases and V by 1 base; bases with no gene match: 6. Germline lookup yields CDR1 SGHAT and CDR2 FQNNGV. In DNA form, the CDR3 reads TGTGCCAGCAGCTTAGCATCAGGGGGCCGAACCGGGGAGCTGTTTTTT. This codes for CASSLASGGRTGELFF.

This chain connects TRBV19 to TRBJ1-3; D gene unclear. Germline V CDR1 and CDR2: LNHDA, SQIVND (reference sequence). V lost 4 bases and J lost 0, with 16 bases in between. This CDR3 is built from 17 residues. The CDR3 DNA sequence: TGTGCCAGTAGTACCCACGGAGGAACGAGCTCTGGAAACACCATATATTTT. Its translation: CASSTHGGTSSGNTIYF. Based on the CDR3 plus reference TRBV19 and TRBJ1-3, the full variable domain is DGGITQSPKYLFRKEGQNVTLSCEQNLNHDAMYWYRQDPGQGLRLIYYSQIVNDFQKGDIAEGYSVSREKKESFPLTVTSAQKNPTAFYLCASSTHGGTSSGNTIYFGEGSWLTVV.

This clone was seen once. The chain joins TRBV14 to TRBJ1-1; D may be TRBD1 (5 bases). V dropped 4 bases and J dropped 10 bases, with 13 bases sitting between them. CDR3 length equals 12 residues. Per the germline V gene, CDR1 is SGHDN and CDR2 is FVKESK. The CDR3 loop is CASSPSATGAFF. CDR3 DNA: TGTGCCAGCAGCCCGAGTGCCACAGGAGCTTTCTTT. Complete variable domain (other parts from reference TRBV14 and TRBJ1-1): EAGVTQFPSHSVIEKGQTVTLRCDPISGHDNLYWYRRVMGKEIKFLLHFVKESKQDESGMPNNRFLAERTGGTYSTLKVQPAELEDSGVYFCASSPSATGAFFGQGTRLTVV.

The rearrangement links TRBV6-5 to TRBJ2-2; 7 nucleotides align to TRBD1. The CDR3 length is 15 residues. Germline trimming cut 5 bases from V and 4 bases from J; bases unmatched to any gene: 7. Germline V lookup: CDR1 MNHEY, CDR2 SVGAGI. The CDR3 spells CASSHQTGVTGELFF. Here the CDR3 DNA reads TGTGCCAGCAGTCACCAAACAGGGGTCACCGGGGAGCTGTTTTTT.

This rearrangement joins TRBV15 to TRBJ1-1, with 9 bases lining up with TRBD1. The germline V gene has CDR1 LNHNV and CDR2 YYDKDF (reference sequence). J lost 4 bases, V lost 0 bases, and 12 bases had no gene match. The length of the CDR3 is 18 residues. As DNA, the CDR3 is TGTGCCACCAGCAGAGATGGTTGGACAGGGGTCTTTGGCACTGAAGCTTTCTTT. Residues: CATSRDGWTGVFGTEAFF.